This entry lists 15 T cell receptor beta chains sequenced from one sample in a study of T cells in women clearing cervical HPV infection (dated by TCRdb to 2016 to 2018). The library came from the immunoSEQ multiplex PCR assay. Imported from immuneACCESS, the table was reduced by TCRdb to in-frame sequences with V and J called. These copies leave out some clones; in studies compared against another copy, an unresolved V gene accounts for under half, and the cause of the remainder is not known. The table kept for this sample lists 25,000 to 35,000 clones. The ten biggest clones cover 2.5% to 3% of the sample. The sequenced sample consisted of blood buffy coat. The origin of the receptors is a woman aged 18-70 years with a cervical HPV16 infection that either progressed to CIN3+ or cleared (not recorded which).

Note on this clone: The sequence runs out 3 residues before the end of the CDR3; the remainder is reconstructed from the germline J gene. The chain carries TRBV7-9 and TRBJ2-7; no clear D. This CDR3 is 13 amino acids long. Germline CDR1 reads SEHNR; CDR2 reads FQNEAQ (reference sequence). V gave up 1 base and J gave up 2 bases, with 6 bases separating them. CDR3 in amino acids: CASSLESTYEQYF. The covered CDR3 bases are TGTGCCAGCAGCTTAGAGTCTACCTACGAG.

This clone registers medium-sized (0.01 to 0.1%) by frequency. The CDR3 DNA, read in part, is TGCGCCAGCAGCCACGGGACTAGCGGGAGTTCAGATACG. As protein: CASSHGTSGSSDT. The whole CDR3 is CASSHGTSGSSDTQYF. The chain combines TRBV4-1 with TRBJ2-3; 14 nucleotides agree with TRBD2. Sequencing ends 3 residues short of the CDR3 end; the germline J gene provides the rest. V trimming: 3 bases; J trimming: 4 bases; junction bases outside the gene matches: 3. Germline CDR1 MGHRA, CDR2 YSYEKL. The CDR3 totals 16 residues.

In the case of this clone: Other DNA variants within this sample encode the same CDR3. The CDR3 region is CASSPPRLAGEADTQYF. The sequenced part of the CDR3 DNA is TGTGCCAGCTCCCCCCCCCGACTAGCGGGAGAGGCAGATACG. This chain joins TRBV18 and TRBJ2-3; 12 nucleotides agree with TRBD2. The read falls 3 residues short of the CDR3 end, and the missing part is taken from the germline J gene. From germline, CDR1 is KGHSH and CDR2 LQKENI. The CDR3 totals 17 residues. V was pared by 6 bases and J by 4 bases, with 11 bases of the junction left unmatched.

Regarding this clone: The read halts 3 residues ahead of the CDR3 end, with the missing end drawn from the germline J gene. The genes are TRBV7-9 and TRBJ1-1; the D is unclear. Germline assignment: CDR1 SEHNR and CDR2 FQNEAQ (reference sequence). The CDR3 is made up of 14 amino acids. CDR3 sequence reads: CASSLGQITDTAFF. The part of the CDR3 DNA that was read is TGTGCCAGCAGCTTAGGTCAGATCACAGATACG.

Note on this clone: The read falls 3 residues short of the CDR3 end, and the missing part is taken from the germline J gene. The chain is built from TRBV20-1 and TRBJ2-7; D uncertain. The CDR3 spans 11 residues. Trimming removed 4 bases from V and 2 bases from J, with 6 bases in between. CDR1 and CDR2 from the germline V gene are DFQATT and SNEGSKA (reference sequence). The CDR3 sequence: CSAINTYEQYF. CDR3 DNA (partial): TGCAGTGCTATAAACACCTACGAG.

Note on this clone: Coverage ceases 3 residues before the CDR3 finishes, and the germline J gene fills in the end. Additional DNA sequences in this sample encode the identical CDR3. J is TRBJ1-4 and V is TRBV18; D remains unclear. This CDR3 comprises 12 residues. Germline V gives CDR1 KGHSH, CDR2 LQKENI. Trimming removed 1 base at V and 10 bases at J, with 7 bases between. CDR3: CASSPQGGKLFF. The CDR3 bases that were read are TGTGCCAGCTCACCACAGGGTGGAAAA.

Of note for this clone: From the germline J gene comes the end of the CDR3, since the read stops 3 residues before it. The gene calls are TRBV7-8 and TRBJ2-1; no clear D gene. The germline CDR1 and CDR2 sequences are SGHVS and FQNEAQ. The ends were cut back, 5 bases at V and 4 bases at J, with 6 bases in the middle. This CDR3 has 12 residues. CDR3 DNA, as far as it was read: TGTGCCAGCAGCCCAAAATACAATGAG. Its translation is CASSPKYNE. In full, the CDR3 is CASSPKYNEQFF.

CDR3 loop: CASSLAIPGSYGYTF. CDR3 DNA, as far as it was read: TGTGCCAGCAGCTTAGCAATACCCGGGTCTTATGGC. The chain has TRBV7-2 and TRBJ1-2, with D unresolved. The CDR3 is cut off 3 residues early in the read; its end comes from the germline J gene. Germline-derived CDR1 and CDR2 are SGHTA and FQGNSA. CDR3 length: 15 residues. V was shortened by 0 bases and J by 5 bases, with 13 bases between the two germline ends.

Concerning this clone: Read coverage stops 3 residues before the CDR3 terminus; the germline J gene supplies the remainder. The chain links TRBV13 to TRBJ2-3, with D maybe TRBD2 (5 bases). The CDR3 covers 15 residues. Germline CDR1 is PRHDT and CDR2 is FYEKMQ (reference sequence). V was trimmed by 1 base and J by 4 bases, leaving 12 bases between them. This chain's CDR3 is CASSLDVLAADTQYF. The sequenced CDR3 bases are TGTGCCAGCAGCTTAGATGTCCTAGCAGCAGATACG.

The chain's CDR3 is CSATKTGGSSPLHF. The CDR3 bases that were read are TGCAGTGCTACAAAGACAGGGGGCAGTTCACCC. The chain recombines TRBV20-1 with TRBJ1-6; TRBD1 agrees at 10 bases. The read gets to within 3 residues of the CDR3 end, and the germline J gene fills in the rest. V dropped 4 bases and J dropped 9; count of bases not matched to a gene: 6. This CDR3 has 14 amino acids. Germline-derived CDR1 and CDR2 are DFQATT and SNEGSKA (reference sequence).

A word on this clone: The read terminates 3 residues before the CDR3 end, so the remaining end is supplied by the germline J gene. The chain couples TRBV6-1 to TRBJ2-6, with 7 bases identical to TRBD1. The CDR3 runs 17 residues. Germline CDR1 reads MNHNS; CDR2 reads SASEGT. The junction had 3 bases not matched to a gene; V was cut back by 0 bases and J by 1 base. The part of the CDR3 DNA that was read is TGTGCCAGCAGTGAAGCGACGACAGGGTCTGGGGCCAACGTC. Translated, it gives CASSEATTGSGANV. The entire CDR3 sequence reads CASSEATTGSGANVLTF.

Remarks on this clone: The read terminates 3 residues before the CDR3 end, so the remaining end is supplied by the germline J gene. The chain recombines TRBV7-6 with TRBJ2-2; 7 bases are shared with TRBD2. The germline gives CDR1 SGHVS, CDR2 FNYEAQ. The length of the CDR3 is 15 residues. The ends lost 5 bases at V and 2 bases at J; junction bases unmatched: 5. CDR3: CASSGGGFNTGELFF. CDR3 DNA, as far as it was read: TGTGCCAGCAGCGGGGGGGGTTTCAACACCGGGGAG.

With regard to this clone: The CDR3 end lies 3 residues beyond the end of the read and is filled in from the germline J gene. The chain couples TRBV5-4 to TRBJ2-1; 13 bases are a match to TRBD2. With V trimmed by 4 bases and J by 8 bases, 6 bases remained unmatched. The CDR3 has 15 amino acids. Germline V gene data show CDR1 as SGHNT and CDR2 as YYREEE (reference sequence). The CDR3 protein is CASSLTSGGPHEQFF. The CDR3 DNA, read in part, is TGTGCCAGCAGCCTGACTAGCGGGGGGCCCCATGAG.

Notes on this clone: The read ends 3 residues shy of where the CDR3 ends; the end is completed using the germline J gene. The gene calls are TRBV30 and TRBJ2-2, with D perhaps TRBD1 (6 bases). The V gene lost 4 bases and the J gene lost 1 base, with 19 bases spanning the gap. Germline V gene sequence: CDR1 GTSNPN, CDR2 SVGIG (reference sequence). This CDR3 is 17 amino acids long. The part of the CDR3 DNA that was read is TGTGCCTGGAAAGAATGGGGGCTTTGGAGGAACACCGGGGAG. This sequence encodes CAWKEWGLWRNTGE. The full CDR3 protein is CAWKEWGLWRNTGELFF.

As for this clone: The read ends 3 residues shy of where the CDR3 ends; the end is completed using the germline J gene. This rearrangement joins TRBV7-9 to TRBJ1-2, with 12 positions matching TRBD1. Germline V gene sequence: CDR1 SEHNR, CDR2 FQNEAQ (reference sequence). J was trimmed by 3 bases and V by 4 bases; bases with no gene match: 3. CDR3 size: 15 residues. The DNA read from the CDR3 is TGTGCCAGCAGCTGGGGACAGGGGGCAGACTATGGC. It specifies CASSWGQGADYG. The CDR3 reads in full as CASSWGQGADYGYTF.